These 26 T cell receptor beta chains were all obtained from the same sample, sequenced in a study of cytomegalovirus exposure and HLA in healthy donors. The PCR used 60 Vbeta and 13 Jbeta primers. Using immunoSEQ multiplex PCR, the repertoire was profiled, and TCRdb retains in-frame clones only, with some absent. The data hold under 150,000 clones, with about three quarters observed a single time. The sample comprised PBMCs. The receptors stem from a male donor in good health and CMV-seropositive.

The chain uses TRBV5-4 and TRBJ2-5; the match to TRBD1 covers 7 bases. In germline, CDR1 is SGHNT, CDR2 YYREEE (reference sequence). The ends lost 4 bases at V and 3 bases at J; junction bases unmatched: 9. This CDR3 is 15 amino acids long. The CDR3 nucleotides are TGTGCCAGCAGCGCCGAGGGTCAGGGGGAAGAGACCCAGTACTTC. Protein sequence: CASSAEGQGEETQYF.

This clone occurred once. The chain employs TRBV2 and TRBJ1-6, with TRBD1 as a possible D gene (6 bases). The CDR3 has 17 amino acids. Trimming removed 4 bases at V and 0 bases at J, with 13 bases between. Germline CDR1 reads SNHLY; CDR2 reads FYNNEI. The CDR3 here is CASSGGGQSSYNSPLHF. The DNA for the CDR3 is TGTGCCAGCAGTGGGGGGGGGCAGAGCTCCTATAATTCACCCCTCCACTTT.

The genes are TRBV6-6 and TRBJ2-3, with D possibly matching TRBD1 (5 bases). The CDR3 is made up of 14 amino acids. The germline CDR1 and CDR2 sequences are MNHNY and SVGAGI (reference sequence). Trimming stripped 0 bases from V and 5 bases from J, with 9 bases between. This chain's CDR3 is CASSYSPGLDTQYF. In DNA, the CDR3 is TGTGCCAGCAGTTACTCTCCAGGGCTAGATACGCAGTATTTT.

This chain uses TRBV4-2 with TRBJ1-4; D uncertain. Germline V gene sequence: CDR1 LGHNA, CDR2 YNFKEQ. V was pared by 2 bases and J by 8 bases, with 12 bases between. This CDR3 is 14 amino acids long. The CDR3 is CASSQYSGKEKLFF. The CDR3 DNA reads as TGTGCCAGCAGCCAATATTCGGGGAAAGAAAAACTGTTTTTT.

This sequence joins TRBV2 and TRBJ1-5; no definite D call. Deletions cut 3 bases from V and 4 bases from J, with 7 bases between. In germline, CDR1 is SNHLY, CDR2 FYNNEI. The CDR3 covers 13 residues. CDR3 region: CASSDHLNQPQHF. The CDR3 region has the DNA TGTGCCAGCAGTGACCACCTAAATCAGCCCCAGCATTTT.

The J gene is TRBJ2-2, the V gene TRBV7-9, with 8 bases that match TRBD1. This CDR3 comprises 14 residues. CDR1 is SEHNR and CDR2 is FQNEAQ in the germline V gene (reference sequence). With 11 bases clipped from V and 0 bases from J, the junction kept 5 bases outside the gene matches. This chain's CDR3 is CAGPDRANTGELFF. CDR3 coding DNA: TGTGCCGGCCCGGACAGGGCGAACACCGGGGAGCTGTTTTTT.

This clone was seen a single time. V usage is TRBV7-3 and J usage is TRBJ1-1, with D perhaps TRBD1 (5 bases). V was clipped by 0 bases and J by 4 bases, with 12 bases between them. The CDR3 runs to 15 residues. Germline V gives CDR1 SGHTA, CDR2 FQGTGA. CDR3 bases: TGTGCCAGCAGCTTAACGCCTGGGGGGGGCACTGAAGCTTTCTTT. Translation gives CASSLTPGGGTEAFF.

The rearrangement uses TRBV5-5 and TRBJ1-4, with D perhaps matching TRBD1 (5 bases). The CDR3 sequence is 15 residues long. V shed 1 base and J shed 8 bases, with 15 bases lying between them. Germline V lookup: CDR1 SGHKS, CDR2 YYEKEE (reference sequence). The CDR3 loop is CASSLQGLREEKLFF. CDR3 nucleotide sequence: TGTGCCAGCAGCTTGCAGGGACTAAGGGAAGAAAAACTGTTTTTT.

The CDR3 loop is CASSRQHVQPQHF. The CDR3 DNA sequence: TGTGCCAGCAGCCGACAGCACGTTCAGCCCCAGCATTTT. V and J are TRBV28 and TRBJ1-5; D is perhaps TRBD1 (5 bases). The CDR3 runs 13 residues. Germline CDR1 and CDR2: MDHEN and SYDVKM. V was clipped by 6 bases and J by 6 bases, with 12 bases between them. Combining the CDR3 with reference TRBV28 and TRBJ1-5 gives the whole variable domain DVKVTQSSRYLVKRTGEKVFLECVQDMDHENMFWYRQDPGLGLRLIYFSYDVKMKEKGDIPEGYSVSREKKERFSLILESASTNQTSMYLCASSRQHVQPQHFGDGTRLSIL.

The rearrangement uses TRBV6-6 and TRBJ2-1, with 10 bases that match TRBD2. Looked up from germline, CDR1 is MNHNY and CDR2 is SVGAGI (reference sequence). V lost 0 bases to trimming and J lost 9 bases; unmatched junction nucleotides: 5. The CDR3 covers 15 residues. For the CDR3, the DNA is TGTGCCAGCAGTTACTCGAGCGGGGGGGTTTTTGAGCAGTTCTTC. Amino acids: CASSYSSGGVFEQFF.

The chain joins TRBV19 to TRBJ2-5; D is unresolved. The CDR3 loop spans 12 amino acids. Germline-derived CDR1 and CDR2 are LNHDA and SQIVND (reference sequence). The V end was cut by 3 bases, the J end by 0 bases, with 2 bases between. The CDR3 DNA is TGTGCCAGTAGTATCAACCAAGAGACCCAGTACTTC. Translating gives CASSINQETQYF.

This chain connects TRBV4-1 to TRBJ2-7; 8 bases agree with TRBD1. V lost 1 base to trimming and J lost 7 bases; unmatched junction nucleotides: 6. The CDR3 has 14 amino acids. Germline V CDR1 and CDR2: MGHRA, YSYEKL. CDR3 sequence (DNA): TGCGCCAGCAGCCAAGCTCAGGGGGCACGAGAGCAGTACTTC. It translates to CASSQAQGAREQYF.

The chain recombines TRBV28 with TRBJ1-5, with 8 bases matching TRBD1. V dropped 6 bases and J dropped 3; count of bases not matched to a gene: 10. The CDR3 has 16 amino acids. Germline V gene sequence: CDR1 MDHEN, CDR2 SYDVKM. The CDR3: CASRFLQGAYNQPQHF. As DNA, the CDR3 is TGTGCCAGCAGATTTCTCCAGGGGGCCTACAATCAGCCCCAGCATTTT. The whole variable domain, filled in from reference TRBV28 and TRBJ1-5, reads DVKVTQSSRYLVKRTGEKVFLECVQDMDHENMFWYRQDPGLGLRLIYFSYDVKMKEKGDIPEGYSVSREKKERFSLILESASTNQTSMYLCASRFLQGAYNQPQHFGDGTRLSIL.

This clone has just a few counts. J is TRBJ1-1 and V is TRBV7-3; possible D gene TRBD1, 5 bases. This CDR3 has 16 residues. Per the germline V gene, CDR1 is SGHTA and CDR2 is FQGTGA. V lost 0 bases and J lost 4, with 15 bases in between. In DNA, the CDR3 is TGTGCCAGCAGCTTAACGGGTTCGGGGGACGTCACTGAAGCTTTCTTT. It specifies CASSLTGSGDVTEAFF.

Only one count was recorded for this clone. This chain connects TRBV6-5 to TRBJ2-7, with TRBD2 matching 13 bases. Germline assignment: CDR1 MNHEY and CDR2 SVGAGI. With V trimmed by 5 bases and J by 7 bases, 8 bases remained unmatched. The CDR3 totals 15 residues. The CDR3 loop reads CASSPGLAGMGEQYF. In DNA, the CDR3 is TGTGCCAGCAGTCCGGGACTAGCGGGAATGGGGGAGCAGTACTTC.

The V gene is TRBV7-9, the J gene TRBJ1-1; unclear D gene. This CDR3 has 15 residues. Trimming removed 7 bases at V and 1 base at J, with 16 bases between. Germline V CDR1 and CDR2: SEHNR, FQNEAQ (reference sequence). In DNA, the CDR3 is TGTGCCAGCATCCAGACGGAGGGCTGGAACACTGAAGCTTTCTTT. This encodes CASIQTEGWNTEAFF.

This clone was seen a handful of times. The chain links TRBV5-8 to TRBJ2-7; TRBD1 matches at 10 bases. The CDR3 contains 15 residues. Germline V CDR1 and CDR2: SGHTS, YDEGEE. V was clipped by 4 bases and J by 3 bases; unmatched bases: 7. DNA of the CDR3: TGTGCCAGCAGCCCGCGGGGACAGGGGCACTACGAGCAGTACTTC. Residues: CASSPRGQGHYEQYF.

The chain joins TRBV11-1 to TRBJ1-1; D is perhaps TRBD1 (5 bases). CDR3 length: 16 residues. The V end was cut by 2 bases, the J end by 8 bases, with 21 bases between. In germline, CDR1 is SGHAT, CDR2 FQDESV (reference sequence). The CDR3 DNA is TGTGCCAGCAGCTTATTGGCCCCTGGGACGGGAGAGGAAGCTTTCTTT. This translates into CASSLLAPGTGEEAFF.

CDR3: CASNPEGSHEQYF. The CDR3 DNA is TGTGCCAGCAATCCGGAGGGGTCGCACGAGCAGTACTTC. This chain joins TRBV7-9 and TRBJ2-7, with D possibly matching TRBD2 (6 bases). This CDR3 has 13 residues. Germline CDR1 is SEHNR and CDR2 is FQNEAQ (reference sequence). The V end lost 7 bases, the J end lost 5 bases, and 15 bases lay between the germline ends.

The genes are TRBV7-2 and TRBJ2-1; 7 bases line up with TRBD2. Germline-derived CDR1 and CDR2 are SGHTA and FQGNSA. The CDR3 is 17 residues long. Germline trimming cut 0 bases from V and 3 bases from J; bases unmatched to any gene: 8. CDR3 nucleotide sequence: TGTGCCAGCAGCTTAGCGGGAGGGCCTCTTTTCTACAATGAGCAGTTCTTC. Protein: CASSLAGGPLFYNEQFF. Variable domain in full (rest from reference TRBV7-2 and TRBJ2-1): GAGVSQSPSNKVTEKGKDVELRCDPISGHTALYWYRQSLGQGLEFLIYFQGNSAPDKSGLPSDRFSAERTGGSVSTLTIQRTQQEDSAVYLCASSLAGGPLFYNEQFFGPGTRLTVL.

V usage is TRBV9 and J usage is TRBJ2-2; D gene unclear. The V end was cut by 4 bases, the J end by 0 bases, with 4 bases between. Germline V gene data show CDR1 as SGDLS and CDR2 as YYNGEE. The CDR3 has 13 amino acids. CDR3 sequence: CASSTTNTGELFF. CDR3 nucleotides: TGTGCCAGCAGCACAACGAACACCGGGGAGCTGTTTTTT.

The sample holds one count of this clone. The rearrangement joins TRBV29-1 to TRBJ2-1; D possibly corresponds to TRBD2 (5 bases). This CDR3 contains 13 residues. Germline V gene data show CDR1 as SQVTM and CDR2 as ANQGSEA. The V and J ends lost 3 bases and 12 bases respectively, with 18 bases between them. As DNA, the CDR3 is TGCAGCGTTGATCTTCTAGCCCGCGGCGTGCAGTTCTTC. The encoded protein is CSVDLLARGVQFF.

The V gene is TRBV27, the J gene TRBJ2-7; 8 bases agree with TRBD2. V shed 5 bases and J 2 bases; nucleotides not matched to a gene: 5. CDR3 length: 14 amino acids. The V gene's germline CDR1 is MNHEY and CDR2 SMNVEV (reference sequence). The CDR3 here is CASSRGGFTYEQYF. CDR3 DNA: TGTGCCAGCAGTCGGGGGGGGTTCACCTACGAGCAGTACTTC.

The chain carries TRBV4-3 and TRBJ2-7, with TRBD1 matching 11 bases. CDR3 length: 14 residues. Germline CDR1 LGHNA, CDR2 YSLEER. The ends lost 4 bases at V and 7 bases at J; junction bases unmatched: 6. CDR3 residues: CASSLRTGGLEQYF. The CDR3 nucleotides read TGCGCCAGCAGCCTCCGGACAGGGGGCTTGGAGCAGTACTTC.

The chain links TRBV5-1 to TRBJ1-1; 7 bases are shared with TRBD1. Losses at the gene ends were 2 bases for V and 2 bases for J; bases not matched to a gene: 6. Per the germline V gene, CDR1 is SGHRS and CDR2 is YFSETQ. This CDR3 has 15 residues. The CDR3 reads CASSFRTGLNTEAFF. In DNA, the CDR3 is TGCGCCAGCAGCTTCAGGACAGGACTAAACACTGAAGCTTTCTTT.

This chain links TRBV10-3 with TRBJ1-5; D ambiguous. Trimming took off 0 bases at V and 3 bases at J, with 12 bases between the two ends. Per the germline V gene, CDR1 is ENHRY and CDR2 is SYGVKD. The CDR3 consists of 16 residues. The CDR3 coding sequence is TGTGCCATCAGTGAGTCGGGCACACCTAACAATCAGCCCCAGCATTTT. Translated, it gives CAISESGTPNNQPQHF.